Shown below are 10 T cell receptor beta chains from a single sample sequenced in a study of CD8+ T cells in alopecia areata. The treatment denotes: oral pan-JAK inhibitor, 5-10 mg twice daily. Extracted from the samples, RNA was reverse transcribed into cDNA to serve as the sequencing template. The assay was immunoSEQ multiplex PCR, and TCRdb's table has in-frame clones only and misses some. This table holds about 220,000 clones, under 75% found once. The sample consisted of CD4+ T cells sorted from blood, taken at week 4, from a patient treated with tofacitinib. The receptors were gathered from a human donor with alopecia areata.

A few counts support this clone. CDR3 sequence reads: CASSPGRQGRIQYF. The CDR3 region has the DNA TGCGCCAGCAGCCCCGGCCGACAGGGGCGCATTCAGTACTTC. The chain is built from TRBV4-3 and TRBJ2-4; TRBD1 matches 8 bases. Germline trimming cut 4 bases from V and 9 bases from J; bases unmatched to any gene: 8. There are 14 residues in the CDR3. The germline V gene encodes CDR1 LGHNA and CDR2 YSLEER.

Only one count was recorded for this clone. The genes are TRBV29-1 and TRBJ2-3; 7 nucleotides line up with TRBD1. V shed 5 bases, J shed 2 bases, and the junction held 7 bases outside the gene matches. The CDR3 has 14 residues. Germline V gene lookup returns CDR1 SQVTM and CDR2 ANQGSEA. CDR3 nucleotides: TGCAGCGTTACCCAGGGGGTGACCACAGATACGCAGTATTTT. It is translated as CSVTQGVTTDTQYF.

As DNA, the CDR3 is TGTGCCAGCAGTTACGCCGTGAACACTGAAGCTTTCTTT. Translation gives CASSYAVNTEAFF. The genes are TRBV6-5 and TRBJ1-1; the D is unclear. The CDR3 spans 13 residues. CDR1 is MNHEY, CDR2 SVGAGI, per germline. V gave up 2 bases and J gave up 0 bases, with 4 bases separating them.

This clone was picked up a small number of times. The chain has TRBV10-3 and TRBJ2-7; 7 bases fit TRBD1. The V gene's germline CDR1 is ENHRY and CDR2 SYGVKD. The CDR3 length is 13 residues. With 6 bases clipped from V and 3 bases from J, the junction kept 5 bases outside the gene matches. The CDR3 DNA follows: TGTGCCATCAGACAGGGGCCCTTCTACGAGCAGTACTTC. Protein: CAIRQGPFYEQYF.

The rearrangement joins TRBV29-1 to TRBJ1-2; TRBD1 is a possible D gene (5 bases). This CDR3 has 13 residues. CDR1 and CDR2 (germline): SQVTM, ANQGSEA. The germline V and J ends were trimmed by 7 bases and 8 bases, with 20 bases remaining between them. The CDR3 bases are TGCAGCGCCTCGTGGGGGATAACTATGGGCTACACCTTC. Translated: CSASWGITMGYTF.

To note about this clone: Within the sample, other DNA sequences also encode this same CDR3. This chain links TRBV2 with TRBJ2-5, with D perhaps TRBD2 (5 bases). The CDR3 contains 13 residues. In germline, CDR1 is SNHLY, CDR2 FYNNEI. The V and J ends lost 4 bases and 4 bases respectively, with 10 bases between them. CDR3 in amino acids: CASSGGRGETQYF. CDR3 DNA: TGTGCCAGCAGTGGTGGCCGGGGAGAGACCCAGTACTTC.

This clone was counted only a few times. The V and J genes are TRBV29-1 and TRBJ2-3; the D gene is possibly TRBD1 (6 bases). The V gene's germline CDR1 is SQVTM and CDR2 ANQGSEA. The CDR3 has 14 residues. V was clipped by 7 bases and J by 6 bases, with 20 bases between them. The CDR3 DNA follows: TGCAGCGCTACCGGGACAACTAACGGGGATACGCAGTATTTT. Translating it yields CSATGTTNGDTQYF.

V is TRBV29-1 and J is TRBJ1-2; no firm D call. V lost 4 bases and J lost 4, with 16 bases in between. The CDR3 is 14 amino acids. The germline gives CDR1 SQVTM, CDR2 ANQGSEA. CDR3 amino acids: CSVGSALLGYGYTF. The CDR3 DNA sequence: TGCAGCGTTGGAAGCGCACTACTTGGCTATGGCTACACCTTC.

The J gene is TRBJ1-5, the V gene TRBV2; 7 positions match TRBD1. J was trimmed by 5 bases and V by 4 bases; bases with no gene match: 2. Germline V gene sequence: CDR1 SNHLY, CDR2 FYNNEI. There are 13 residues in the CDR3. The CDR3 region has the DNA TGTGCCAGCAGTGCGGGACAGCATCAGCCCCAGCATTTT. Translated, it gives CASSAGQHQPQHF. Full variable domain (missing parts from reference TRBV2 and TRBJ1-5): EPEVTQTPSHQVTQMGQEVILRCVPISNHLYFYWYRQILGQKVEFLVSFYNNEISEKSEIFDDQFSVERPDGSNFTLKIRSTKLEDSAMYFCASSAGQHQPQHFGDGTRLSIL.

The chain is built from TRBV29-1 and TRBJ2-1; D call uncertain. V was trimmed by 4 bases and J by 8 bases, leaving 12 bases between them. This CDR3 contains 12 residues. The germline V gene encodes CDR1 SQVTM and CDR2 ANQGSEA. The CDR3 DNA follows: TGCAGCGTTGTATTAAGGGTAGATGAGCAGTTCTTC. Translating it yields CSVVLRVDEQFF.